This is a list of T cell receptor beta chains from one sample in a study of cytomegalovirus exposure and HLA in healthy donors. Sequencing used immunoSEQ multiplex PCR; TCRdb keeps in-frame clones, though not all of them. The sample carries around 280,000 clones, over 85% recorded once. Material for sequencing was PBMCs. These receptors came from a young woman in good health and CMV-seronegative. The CDR3 runs from the conserved cysteine through the conserved F or W. Rows may omit the clone size; those that give it use once, few, many or a size class.

v_gene,len,abundance,CDR3aa
TRBV2,13,NA,CASSEVRGQPQHF
TRBV5-1,16,NA,CASRPNPGQDTYEQYF
TRBV30,14,NA,CAWRTGGTNYGYTF
TRBV9,13,NA,CASSVRTNTEAFF
TRBV7-7,14,NA,CASSPGGPTGELFF
TRBV7-9,14,NA,CASSLEAGLDTQYF
TRBV9,15,NA,CASSFTGGEYNEQFF
TRBV5-1,16,once,CASSLDGTATNEKLFF
TRBV4-1,15,few,CASSQGERSYNEQFF
TRBV27,13,once,CASSLNPVTEAFF
TRBV6-6,13,NA,CASSPGQSYGYTF
TRBV7-3,13,NA,CASSTTGGTEAFF
TRBV27,13,NA,CASSTLTNRVWAF
TRBV27,14,NA,CASSFERSTDTQYF
TRBV7-9,15,NA,CASSLVGRVSYEQYF
TRBV11-1,15,NA,CASSLMEGGFTEAFF
TRBV14,14,NA,CASSQTGSLYEQYF
TRBV29-1,13,NA,CSVLTGANTEAFF
TRBV29-1,16,NA,CSVSGTGGRMNTEAFF
TRBV6-4,13,NA,CASSERRGDTQYF
TRBV11-3,13,NA,CASSLNSMETQYF
TRBV5-5,15,NA,CASSQSGGARDTQYF
TRBV5-1,14,NA,CASSLGQGRETQYF
TRBV5-1,14,NA,CASSPRLVNTEAFF
TRBV13,16,NA,CASSLGLAGGYNEQFF
TRBV19,14,NA,CASSMDRVNSPLHF
TRBV4-1,14,NA,CASSQEGPGDTQYF
TRBV2,15,NA,CASRVRTSGGYEQFF
TRBV5-1,15,NA,CASSLGRGPAYEQYF
TRBV2,13,NA,CASLNRQNTEAFF
TRBV10-2,15,once,CASSDLQTANEKLFF
TRBV5-5,14,once,CASSRGQSAYEQYF
TRBV5-4,17,NA,CASSLSRRTGEGYGYTF
TRBV5-4,16,NA,CASSLGRGGSEDTQYF
TRBV6-5,13,NA,CASSYGLFAEQYF
TRBV7-9,19,few,CASSFIGTIVPQKTGELFF
TRBV7-3,15,NA,CASSLRGQGDEKLFF
TRBV7-2,15,NA,CASSAGLALYNEQFF
TRBV7-8,17,NA,CASSLARQGARTGELFF
TRBV19,12,NA,CASSIDWSGYTF
TRBV5-1,15,NA,CASSNGQGLNEKLFF
TRBV4-1,16,NA,CASSLEPGQGYYEQYF
TRBV1,17,NA,CTSSQDPGPNMNTEAFF
TRBV6-6,15,NA,CASSPKGVNGNTIYF
TRBV29-1,15,once,CSVEDVAGINYGYTF